This T cell receptor beta chain was sequenced during a study of T-cell memory formation after mild COVID-19. Per germline, CDR1 KGHDR and CDR2 SFDVKD. The CDR3 runs to 16 residues. V lost 5 bases and J lost 7; bases outside the gene matches: 11. Notes on the study in general: Detection of some responders pre-infection suggested pre-existing cross-reactive memory T cells participated. Confirmation was lacking for SARS-CoV-2 specificity of second-wave clones that peaked on day 37. Clones shrinking between day 15 and 85 showed a balanced CD4/CD8 split, and those that grew later tilted toward CD4+. Contracting CD4+ clones sat mainly in CM and EM; CD8+ in EMRA.

Using its own MiXCR run on the 5' RACE reads, TCRdb lists one record per CDR3 protein. This sample has around 180,000 distinct CDR3 sequences, with 16% found just once. Concerning this clonotype itself: The antigen is undetermined.

Material for sequencing was PBMCs or a T cell subset sorted from them (not recorded which). The V and J genes are TRBV24-1 and TRBJ2-1; 9 bases agree with TRBD1. The receptor's source is an adult woman who had mild COVID-19 (a few samples of this study predate the infection). Cell type and time point are not known. The CDR3 nucleotides read TGTGCCACCAGTGTGCAGGGACAGGGTTCAGGAAATGAGCAGTTCTTC. Translation gives CATSVQGQGSGNEQFF.